These T cell receptor beta chains were read from a single sample in a study of post-analysis software for immune sequencing data. TCRdb re-derived calls from the PCR reads in MiXCR, one entry per CDR3 protein. The sample lists fewer than 850,000 distinct CDR3 sequences, approximately 30% occurring once. Input material: blood. Source of these receptors: a girl aged 5-17 years with multiple sclerosis. Both conserved end residues are trimmed from each CDR3. The order of the fields is J gene, CDR3 length, D gene, V gene, CDR3 protein. A D gene is named only where the DNA matches it firmly.

>TRBJ1-6|14|NA|TRBV7-2
ASSLSGGSRNSPLH
>TRBJ1-2|10|NA|TRBV29-1
SGERASYGYT
>TRBJ2-5|12|TRBD1|TRBV28
ASNSGTEQETQY
>TRBJ1-1|16|NA|TRBV5-5
ASNRGLTKSGVNTEAF
>TRBJ2-6|16|NA|TRBV4-2
ASSLEPGRNSGANVLT
>NA|13|TRBD2|TRBV5-1
ASSPGLAGGHEQY
>TRBJ1-6|13|NA|TRBV27
ASSPWTARNSPLH
>TRBJ2-3|14|NA|TRBV2
ASRTRRDRSTDTQY
>TRBJ2-3|13|NA|TRBV5-1
ASSLAGAGIDTQY
>TRBJ1-1|14|NA|TRBV5-1
ASSLRRGRSDTEAF
>TRBJ2-3|11|TRBD1|TRBV6-6
ASSWDRGDTQY
>TRBJ2-3|13|NA|TRBV4-1
ASSQDPGFTDTQY
>TRBJ2-2|12|NA|TRBV12-3/TRBV12-4
ATRRGVGTGELF
>TRBJ1-1|9|NA|TRBV29-1
SVQGSGEAF
>NA|16|NA|TRBV3-1
ASSQDLGGSVPIYEQY
>TRBJ2-4|16|NA|TRBV12-3/TRBV12-4
ASSSVQVWAPGRGIQY
>TRBJ2-3|13|NA|TRBV16
ASSQLYYSTDTQY
>TRBJ1-5|11|NA|TRBV12-3/TRBV12-4
ASSSVNNQPQH
>TRBJ1-1|12|TRBD1|TRBV29-1
SVSVGGQATEAF
>NA|16|NA|TRBV2
ASSVGEGYGQRKETQY
>TRBJ2-7|14|TRBD1|TRBV7-2
ASSLVSGQGAHEQY
>TRBJ2-1|12|NA|TRBV6-2/TRBV6-3
ASAPGLLGNEQF
>TRBJ1-4|12|TRBD1|TRBV6-6
ASSYEGAREKLF
>TRBJ1-3|13|TRBD1|TRBV7-2
ASSLGGTGLNTIY
>TRBJ2-5|12|TRBD2|TRBV20-1
SAREFGGGETQY
>TRBJ1-2|12|NA|TRBV5-4
ASSLKGLGAGYT
>TRBJ2-3|11|TRBD2|TRBV7-2
AAGDYGTDTQY
>TRBJ1-2|12|NA|TRBV6-5
ASSYSRDNYGYT
>NA|10|NA|TRBV7-6
ASSSHGGEQY
>TRBJ1-4|13|NA|TRBV13
ASSQLRASNEKLF
>TRBJ2-3|12|NA|TRBV9
ASSKVGSTDTRY
>TRBJ2-7|15|TRBD2|TRBV29-1
SARTTGVAGGIYEQY
>TRBJ1-2|13|NA|TRBV25-1
ASNPGAGEGYGYT
>TRBJ1-1|10|NA|TRBV20-1
SARFMNTEAF
>TRBJ2-3|14|TRBD2|TRBV27
ASKSGYSGNTDTQY
>TRBJ1-2|11|TRBD1|TRBV28
ASSPQGRGGYT
>TRBJ2-6|11|NA|TRBV20-1
SAQISGANVLT
>TRBJ1-2|15|TRBD1|TRBV5-1
ASSLATLGQGAYGYT
>NA|13|TRBD2|TRBV10-2
ASTPTGTRSHEQY
>TRBJ2-7|16|TRBD2|TRBV4-3
ASSHVGAGGLGANEQY
>TRBJ2-3|12|NA|TRBV7-8
ASRTFYLLDTQY
>TRBJ2-1|14|NA|TRBV5-1
ASNPPGLQSYNEQF
>TRBJ2-6|13|NA|TRBV12-3/TRBV12-4
ASITRLSGANVLT
>TRBJ2-7|12|NA|TRBV5-8
ASSLPTETYEQY
>TRBJ1-2|14|NA|TRBV5-1
ASSLDPTAAGYGYT
>TRBJ2-6|14|NA|TRBV6-6
ASSLFGQSGANVLT